A selection of T cell receptor beta chains follows, all from one sample in a study of response to subunit inactivated influenza vaccine. TCRdb reprocessed the RT-PCR reads via MiXCR and lists one record per CDR3 protein. The repertoire has hundreds of thousands of distinct CDR3 sequences, roughly 10% of them found once; the top ten carry 9.5% to 12%. The sample also formed part of further work on T cells expressing NK-cell markers.

This sample comprised PBMCs from blood, obtained on the day of vaccination. Receptors originate from a man between 45 and 60 years old who received an inactivated influenza vaccine. Each CDR3 is given with its conserved first and last residue. The D gene is left open where the match is weak. Rows may omit the clone size; those that give it use once, few, many or a size class.

size	V	D	J	DNA	CDR3
few	TRBV10-3	NA	TRBJ2-7	TGTGCCATCAGTGATTCGCCTAGCAGCTACGAGCAGTACTTC	CAISDSPSSYEQYF
NA	TRBV20-1	TRBD1	TRBJ1-2	TGCAGTGCTAGAAAGACAGGGATCTATGGCTACACCTTC	CSARKTGIYGYTF
few	TRBV5-1	TRBD2	TRBJ2-6	TGCGCCAGCAGCTTGGGACTAGCGGGGGCCAACTCTGGGGCCAACGTCCTGACTTTC	CASSLGLAGANSGANVLTF
few	TRBV10-3	NA	TRBJ2-7	TGTGCCATCAGTGAGTCGACAGGAATAAGCTCCTACGAGCAGTACTTC	CAISESTGISSYEQYF
many	TRBV5-1	NA	TRBJ1-1	TGCGCCAGCAGCTTGGCTGGGGTCACTGAAGCTTTCTTT	CASSLAGVTEAFF
NA	TRBV29-1	NA	TRBJ2-7	TGCAGCGTTGAAGATGATGGAACCCGGGGCTTC	CSVEDDGTRGF
NA	TRBV5-1	TRBD1	TRBJ2-3	TGCGCCAGCAGCTTCCGGGACAGGGTGCAGTATTTT	CASSFRDRVQYF
NA	TRBV15	TRBD2	TRBJ2-7	TGTGCCACCAGCAGGGGACTAGCGGGAGTCTACGAGCAGTACTTC	CATSRGLAGVYEQYF
few	TRBV6-2/TRBV6-3	TRBD1	TRBJ2-7	TGTGCCAGCACCCAGACAGGGCGGTACGAGCAGTACTTC	CASTQTGRYEQYF
few	TRBV7-9	NA	TRBJ2-2	TGTGCCAGCAGCTTGTGGCACACCGGGGAGCTGTTTTTT	CASSLWHTGELFF
many	TRBV28	TRBD1	TRBJ2-1	TGTGCCAGCAGTCCCCGGGACAGCCCCTACAATGAGCAGTTCTTC	CASSPRDSPYNEQFF
few	TRBV20-1	NA	TRBJ2-7	TGCAGTGCTCAACATGCCTCCTACGAGCAGTACTTC	CSAQHASYEQYF
few	TRBV12-3/TRBV12-4	NA	TRBJ1-2	TGTGCCAGCAGTTTAGCGGGGGCAGACTATGGCTACACCTTC	CASSLAGADYGYTF
NA	TRBV12-3/TRBV12-4	NA	TRBJ2-5	TGTGCCAGCAGTTTATTCGGCGGGGTGGGATCAGAGACCCAGTACTTC	CASSLFGGVGSETQYF
NA	TRBV5-1	NA	TRBJ2-5	TGCGCCAGCAGCTTGGTGTCCCAAGAGACCCAGTACTTC	CASSLVSQETQYF
few	TRBV7-9	TRBD2	TRBJ2-7	TGTGCCAGCAGCTTAAGGAGCGGGAGGGGTGGAGAGCAGTACTTC	CASSLRSGRGGEQYF
many	TRBV29-1	NA	TRBJ2-1	TGCAGCGTTGGGGCCCTTCTTCACAATGAGCAGTTCTTC	CSVGALLHNEQFF
few	TRBV12-3/TRBV12-4	TRBD2	TRBJ2-1	TGTGCCAGCAGTTTGGGACTAAAGAGTGGCAGTGAGCAGTTCTTC	CASSLGLKSGSEQFF
NA	TRBV7-3	NA	TRBJ2-2	TGTGCCAGCAGCCCGAGGGCTAGCGCTAACACCGGGGAGCTGTTTTTT	CASSPRASANTGELFF
many	TRBV28	TRBD2	TRBJ2-1	TGTGCCAGCAGTGTATCGCCGGGACTAGCATCCTACAATGAGCAGTTCTTC	CASSVSPGLASYNEQFF
few	TRBV10-3	NA	TRBJ2-3	TGTGCCATCAAAGGAGGGGGGGCCCGCACAGATACGCAGTATTTT	CAIKGGGARTDTQYF
NA	TRBV5-1	TRBD1	TRBJ2-1	TGCGCCAGCAGCTCTGATTGGTGGGACAGGGGAAACAATGAGCAGTTCTTC	CASSSDWWDRGNNEQFF
few	TRBV12-3/TRBV12-4	TRBD1	TRBJ2-3	TGTGCCAGCATCCCTCCCGTGGGGACAGACCTCACAGATACGCAGTATTTT	CASIPPVGTDLTDTQYF
few	TRBV12-5	TRBD2	TRBJ2-6	TGTGCTAGTGGTTTGGGGACTAGCTCTGGGGCCAACGTCCTGACTTTC	CASGLGTSSGANVLTF
NA	TRBV10-3	TRBD1	TRBJ2-2	TGTGCCATCAGTGGACAGGGGGCGAAGACCGGGGAGCTGTTTTTT	CAISGQGAKTGELFF
few	TRBV7-9	TRBD1	TRBJ2-7	TGTGCCAGCAGCTACGACAGGGACGAGCAGTACTTC	CASSYDRDEQYF
many	TRBV25-1	NA	TRBJ1-1	TGTGCCAGCAGTGAGGAGGGGCCGGTCACTGAAGCTTTCTTT	CASSEEGPVTEAFF
few	TRBV27	TRBD2	TRBJ2-1	TGTGCCAGCAGTTCCGGGACTAGCGGGAAGTACAATGAGCAGTTCTTC	CASSSGTSGKYNEQFF
few	TRBV18	NA	TRBJ2-2	TGTGCCAGCTCACCATACACGAGTACGAACACCGGGGAGCTGTTTTTT	CASSPYTSTNTGELFF
few	TRBV7-9	TRBD2	TRBJ2-7	TGTGCCAGCAGCCCCCGGATAAGACTAGCGGGGTCCTACGAGCAGTACTTC	CASSPRIRLAGSYEQYF
NA	TRBV11-2	TRBD2	TRBJ2-5	TGTGCCAGCAGCTGGACTAGCGGGAGAAGTGAGACCCAGTACTTC	CASSWTSGRSETQYF
few	TRBV6-5	TRBD1	TRBJ2-1	TGTGCCAGCACAACAGGGGCCAATGAGCAGTTCTTC	CASTTGANEQFF
NA	TRBV12-3/TRBV12-4	NA	TRBJ2-5	TGTGCCAGCAGTTTAGCGTCCGGGCGTGAGACCCAGTACTTC	CASSLASGRETQYF
few	TRBV10-3	NA	TRBJ2-7	TGTGCCATCAGTGGCCGGCTAGGCGAGACCTACGAGCAGTACTTC	CAISGRLGETYEQYF